This T cell receptor (beta chain) was identified in a study of cytomegalovirus exposure and HLA in healthy donors (dated by TCRdb to the late 2010s). In terms of the full investigation: A later analysis indicated that the 90 to 150 validation repertoires were generated on the platform also employed for the 600 to 750 repertoires of the first cohort. The study aimed to test whether cataloging public T cell receptors could reveal signatures of past pathogen exposure. In addition to the first cohort of approximately 650 subjects, a separate validation cohort of approximately 130 different subjects was used. The study combined high-throughput TCR immunosequencing, statistical association of individual TCRs with disease status, and machine learning to predict cytomegalovirus infection status.

Libraries came from the immunoSEQ multiplex PCR assay. The study's processing was this. A statistical classification framework was built for diagnosing cytomegalovirus status from the catalog of TCR beta chain sequences. In its TCRdb copy, this immuneACCESS table keeps in-frame sequences only and misses some clones. Where compared with another copy, unresolved V genes explain less than half of these, and the others have no known cause. V, J and clone size are taken as reported in that table, and D and trimming were inferred from the DNA itself. This sample gives 150,000 to 200,000 clones in total; more than 75% of them show up just once. The ten largest clones add up to almost 1.5% of the sample. CDR1 and CDR2 (SNHLY, FYNNEI) derive from the germline V gene. Inclusive of the bounding cysteine and phenylalanine, the CDR3 is 15 residues long. Here the CDR3 DNA is all that survives: 45 bases in frame from base 1. The germline ends are 16 bases apart after V is trimmed by 4 bases and J by 4 bases.

With respect to this clone: Its cognate antigen has yet to be identified. Within one base of it there is no much larger clone, and no base qualities were kept.

The investigation overall reported the following: In both the original and validation cohorts, the classifier was reported to diagnose cytomegalovirus status with high specificity and sensitivity. The validation cohort had no HLA typing available for a later analysis, so co-occurrence within that cohort was assessed over all 130 or so repertoires. According to the authors, the approach could potentially be generalized to other disease states and immunological phenotypes. Of the cluster scores, 85% to 95% were above 0 in a later analysis, which found that TCRs clustered in the first cohort also tended to co-occur in the approximately 130 validation repertoires. The study listed 170 or so TCR beta chains as associated with cytomegalovirus. A few of the identified cytomegalovirus-associated TCR beta chains were confirmed in vitro to be specific for cytomegalovirus antigens. Most TCR sequences were seen in very few donors, while some public TCRs were found in many individuals.

The donors were included in the validation cohort of roughly 120 subjects, a group kept apart from the 666-subject first cohort. This chain joins TRBV2 to TRBJ1-2; a tentative D call is TRBD1 (6 bases match). Sequencing used PBMCs. The TCR comes from a woman between 18 and 29 years old in good health and CMV-seronegative. The nucleotide sequence reads TGTGCCAGCAGTGCCCGGACAGCCTCACCCTATGGCTACACCTTC. This is translated as CASSARTASPYGYTF.